The rows below give T cell receptor beta chains drawn from one sample of a study of identical twins. Each CDR3 protein gets one entry after TCRdb re-called the 5' RACE reads with MiXCR. Of over 500,000 distinct CDR3 sequences in the sample, approximately 22% are singletons; the top ten hold around 0.9%. This sample was also put to use in a study of T cells expressing NK-cell markers.

The sample consisted of CD4+ T cells sorted from blood. These receptors all come from a young woman in good health. The CDR3 runs from the conserved cysteine through the conserved F or W. Fields, in order: clone size, V gene, J gene, D gene, CDR3 protein. D genes are given only for firm matches. The size entry is marked missing in some rows and otherwise reads once, few, many or a size class.

.	TRBV30	TRBJ2-2	.	CARSVLQNTGELFF
few	TRBV5-6	TRBJ2-1	.	CASSPYDNEQFF
.	TRBV20-1	TRBJ2-3	.	CSARDIGGDTQYF
few	TRBV20-1	TRBJ1-4	TRBD1	CSARASGTGREKLFF
.	TRBV20-1	TRBJ2-7	.	CSATPLVPNSYEQYF
few	TRBV30	TRBJ1-1	.	CAWSVDGDTEAFF
.	TRBV11-3	TRBJ2-3	.	CASSPNQGDTQYF
few	TRBV4-2	TRBJ2-7	.	CASSPTGASSYEQYF
few	TRBV7-2	TRBJ2-5	.	CASSFSPSGQETQYF
.	TRBV20-1	TRBJ2-1	.	CSAANPGGQGKVGEQFF
few	TRBV7-9	TRBJ1-1	.	CASSPRAGGTEAFF
many	TRBV12-3/TRBV12-4	TRBJ2-7	.	CASSFESYEQYF
.	TRBV7-2	TRBJ2-5	.	CASSLTGGGGKKETQYF
.	TRBV11-2	TRBJ2-1	.	CASSSTGAGSYNEQFF
few	TRBV14	TRBJ2-5	.	CASSRVAGRQETQYF
.	TRBV7-2	TRBJ2-7	TRBD2	CASSQSGGEAYEQYF
.	TRBV12-3/TRBV12-4	TRBJ2-7	TRBD2	CASSSGRGGTYEQYF
few	TRBV6-5	TRBJ2-7	.	CASSSFTITSYEQYF
many	TRBV12-3/TRBV12-4	TRBJ2-2	.	CASSPEGNGELFF
once	TRBV18	TRBJ1-2	TRBD1	CASSPDGLTGNGYTF
.	TRBV3-1	TRBJ2-7	.	CASSQAHASLSEQYF
.	TRBV15	TRBJ2-7	.	CATSRDRGTSYEQYF
.	TRBV3-1	TRBJ2-1	.	CASSQSADEQFF
few	TRBV4-2	TRBJ1-4	TRBD1	CASSLGDRASEKLFF
.	TRBV20-1	TRBJ2-1	.	CSATSRSGFRDEQFF
.	TRBV7-6	TRBJ1-6	.	CASSSGGPNSPLHF
few	TRBV15	TRBJ1-5	.	CATSVDRHSNQPQHF
.	TRBV27	TRBJ1-4	.	CASSPTGWLTTNEKLFF
.	TRBV27	TRBJ2-3	.	CASSPHRVSTDTQYF
.	TRBV5-4	TRBJ2-1	TRBD1	CAISPSEGAGEQFF
.	TRBV20-1	TRBJ2-7	.	CSARATAYEQYF
many	TRBV29-1	TRBJ2-7	TRBD1	CSVRDSYYEQYF
few	TRBV5-1	TRBJ1-5	TRBD1	CASIGTGGDQPQHF
many	TRBV15	TRBJ1-1	.	CATSRTQDENTEAFF
few	TRBV20-1	TRBJ1-5	TRBD1	CSARQGGGNQPQHF
.	TRBV6-1	TRBJ2-2	.	CASRQGGRDTGELFF
few	TRBV18	TRBJ2-7	TRBD2	CASSPNLGLAGTYEQYF
.	TRBV7-9	TRBJ1-4	.	CASSPMGEINEKLFF
.	TRBV29-1	TRBJ2-5	TRBD1	CSGGGTGFGTQYF
.	TRBV20-1	TRBJ2-7	TRBD2	CSARDLAGVSEQYF
few	TRBV18	TRBJ1-1	.	CASSPNVNTEAFF
few	TRBV6-1	TRBJ2-7	TRBD2	CATRRLAGGDEQYF
.	TRBV9	TRBJ2-1	TRBD2	CASSYTSGGYNEQFF
few	TRBV6-1	TRBJ2-6	.	CASIRRWESGANVLTF
many	TRBV6-1	TRBJ1-1	.	CASSGQLMNTEAFF
.	TRBV5-1	TRBJ2-7	.	CASSLALGGEQYF
few	TRBV30	TRBJ2-5	.	CAWERSGHDEIWGTQYF
.	TRBV11-3	TRBJ2-5	.	CASSRALLQETQYF